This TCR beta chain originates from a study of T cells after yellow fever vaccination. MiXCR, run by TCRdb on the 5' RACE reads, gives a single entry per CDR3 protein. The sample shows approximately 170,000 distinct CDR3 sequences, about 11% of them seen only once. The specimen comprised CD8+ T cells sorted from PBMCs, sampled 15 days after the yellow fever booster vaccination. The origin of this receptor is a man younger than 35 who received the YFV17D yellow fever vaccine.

The CDR3 bases are TGCGCCAGCAGACAGGTCGGGAGTGTCGCGAACACCGGGGAGCTGTTTTTT. This codes for CASRQVGSVANTGELFF. The V gene is TRBV4-1, the J gene TRBJ2-2; D possibly corresponds to TRBD2 (6 bases). V lost 6 bases to trimming and J lost 0 bases, with 17 bases between them. CDR1 MGHRA and CDR2 YSYEKL come from the germline V gene. The CDR3 runs to 17 residues.